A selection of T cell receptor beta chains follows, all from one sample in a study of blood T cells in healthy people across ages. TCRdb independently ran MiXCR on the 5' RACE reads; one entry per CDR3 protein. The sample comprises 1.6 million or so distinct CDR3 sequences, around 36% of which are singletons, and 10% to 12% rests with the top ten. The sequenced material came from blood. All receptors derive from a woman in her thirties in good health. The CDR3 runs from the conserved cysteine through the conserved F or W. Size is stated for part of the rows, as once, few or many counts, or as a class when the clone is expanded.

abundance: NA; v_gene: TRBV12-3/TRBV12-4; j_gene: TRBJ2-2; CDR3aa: CASSPPTGELFF
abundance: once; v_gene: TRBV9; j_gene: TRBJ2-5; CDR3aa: CASSVGTGLRGTQYF
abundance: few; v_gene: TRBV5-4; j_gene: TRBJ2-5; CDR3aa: CASSSYRGLETQYF
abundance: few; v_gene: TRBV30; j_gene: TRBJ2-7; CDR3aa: CAWSKGSGLYF
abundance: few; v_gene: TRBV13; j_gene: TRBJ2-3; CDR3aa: CASSSLGQRTNTQYF
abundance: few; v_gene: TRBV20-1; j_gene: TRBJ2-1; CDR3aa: CSAKLGSSYNEQFF
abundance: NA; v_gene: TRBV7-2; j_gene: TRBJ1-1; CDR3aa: CASSDPGQGVSEAFF
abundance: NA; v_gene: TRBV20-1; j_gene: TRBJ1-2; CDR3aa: CSAREGTEANYGYTF
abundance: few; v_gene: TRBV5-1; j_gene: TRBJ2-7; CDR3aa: CASSSAGLAFEQYF
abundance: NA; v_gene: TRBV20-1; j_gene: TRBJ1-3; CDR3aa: CSARAENTIYF
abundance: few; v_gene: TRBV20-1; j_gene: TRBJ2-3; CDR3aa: CSAATSGTQDTQYF
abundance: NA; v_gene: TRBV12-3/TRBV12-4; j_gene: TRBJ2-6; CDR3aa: CASTKRWGTSGANVLTF
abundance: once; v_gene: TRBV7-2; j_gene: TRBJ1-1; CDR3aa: CASSPPGPVGTEAFF
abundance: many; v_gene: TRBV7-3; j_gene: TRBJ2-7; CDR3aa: CASSLGSFSGAAKYF
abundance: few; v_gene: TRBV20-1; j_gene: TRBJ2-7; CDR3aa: CSASPGFSYEQYF